One T cell receptor (beta chain) is described in this entry. The antigen is not known. These data come from a study of cytomegalovirus exposure and HLA in healthy donors. The PCR had 60 Vbeta and 13 Jbeta primers. Using immunoSEQ multiplex PCR, the repertoire was profiled, and TCRdb retains in-frame clones only, with some absent. The table has 130,000 to 150,000 clones, around three quarters seen once; the top ten hold about 6.7%. General study results and limits: Previously analyzed data showed that most TCR beta V segments were productive at a frequency of about 90% or about 30%.

The V end was cut by 2 bases, the J end by 2 bases, with 9 bases between. Germline assignment: CDR1 KGHSH and CDR2 LQKENI. The CDR3 covers 14 residues. The gene calls are TRBV18 and TRBJ1-1; D gene unclear. The specimen sequenced was PBMCs. The source of this sequence is a woman aged 40 to 50 in good health and CMV-seropositive. The CDR3 sequence is CASSPAAVNTEAFF. The DNA of the CDR3 is TGTGCCAGCTCACCAGCCGCAGTTAACACTGAAGCTTTCTTT.